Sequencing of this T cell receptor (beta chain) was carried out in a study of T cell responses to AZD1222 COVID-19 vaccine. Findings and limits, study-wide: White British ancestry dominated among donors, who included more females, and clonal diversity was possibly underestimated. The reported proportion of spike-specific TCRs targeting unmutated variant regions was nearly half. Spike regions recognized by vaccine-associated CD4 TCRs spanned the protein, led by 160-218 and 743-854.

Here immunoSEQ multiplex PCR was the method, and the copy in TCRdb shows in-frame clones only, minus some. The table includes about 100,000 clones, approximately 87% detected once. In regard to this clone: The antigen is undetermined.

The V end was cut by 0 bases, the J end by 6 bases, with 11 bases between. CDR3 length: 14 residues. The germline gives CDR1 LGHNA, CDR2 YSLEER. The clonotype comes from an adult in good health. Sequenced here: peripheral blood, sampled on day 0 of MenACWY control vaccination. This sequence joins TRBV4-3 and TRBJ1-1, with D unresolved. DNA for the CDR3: TGCGCCAGCAGCCAAGATCCAAGGTCCGCTGAAGCTTTCTTT. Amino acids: CASSQDPRSAEAFF.